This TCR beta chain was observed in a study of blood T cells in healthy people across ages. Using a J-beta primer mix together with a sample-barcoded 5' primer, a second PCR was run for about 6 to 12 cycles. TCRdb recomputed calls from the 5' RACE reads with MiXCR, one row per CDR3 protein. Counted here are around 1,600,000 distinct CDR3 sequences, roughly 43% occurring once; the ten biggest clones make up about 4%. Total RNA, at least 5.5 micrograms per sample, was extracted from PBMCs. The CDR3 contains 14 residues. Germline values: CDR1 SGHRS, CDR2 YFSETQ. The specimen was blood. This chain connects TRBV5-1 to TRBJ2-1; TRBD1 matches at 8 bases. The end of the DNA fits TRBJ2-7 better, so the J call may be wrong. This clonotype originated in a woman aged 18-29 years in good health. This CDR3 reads CASSLDRGGHEQYF. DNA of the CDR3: TGCGCCAGCAGCTTAGACAGGGGTGGCCACGAGCAGTACTTC.